This entry features one T cell receptor beta chain sequence. The germline V gene encodes CDR1 LGHDT and CDR2 YNNKEL (reference sequence). The CDR3 extends over 16 amino acids. Trimming at V came to 0 bases and at J to 5 bases, leaving 8 bases not matched to a gene. The entry originates in a study of blood T cell repertoires in COVID-19. TCRdb keeps only in-frame clones here, not all; method: immunoSEQ multiplex PCR. The repertoire holds about 98,000 clones, with 87% as singletons. The genes are TRBV3-1 (or the pseudogene TRBV3-2) and TRBJ2-5; 8 nucleotides agree with TRBD2. Sequenced sample: peripheral blood. This TCR was recovered from a man between 50 and 59 years old with active COVID-19. The CDR3 is CASSQEVAGPRETQYF. The CDR3 nucleotides are TGTGCCAGCAGCCAAGAGGTAGCGGGGCCGCGGGAGACCCAGTACTTC.